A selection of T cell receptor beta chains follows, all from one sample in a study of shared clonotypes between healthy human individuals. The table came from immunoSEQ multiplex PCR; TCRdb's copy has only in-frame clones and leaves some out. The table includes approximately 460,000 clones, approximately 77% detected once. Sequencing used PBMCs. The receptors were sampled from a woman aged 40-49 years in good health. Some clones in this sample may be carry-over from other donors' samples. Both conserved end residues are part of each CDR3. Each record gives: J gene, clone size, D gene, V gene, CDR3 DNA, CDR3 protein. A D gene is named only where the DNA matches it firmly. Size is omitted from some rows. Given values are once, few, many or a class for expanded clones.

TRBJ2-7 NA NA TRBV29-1 TGCAGCGTTGAGGTTAGCTGGGGCGAGCAGTACTTC CSVEVSWGEQYF
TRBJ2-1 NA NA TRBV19 TGTGCCAGTAAAAGGGGCAGGGCAAACTCCTACAATGAGCAGTTCTTC CASKRGRANSYNEQFF
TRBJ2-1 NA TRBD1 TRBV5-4 TGTGCCAGCAGCTCCCCGGGACAGGGGTGGAATGAGCAGTTCTTC CASSSPGQGWNEQFF
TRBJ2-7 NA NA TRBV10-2 TGCGCCAGCAGGGACACCCTCTACGAGCAGTACTTC CASRDTLYEQYF
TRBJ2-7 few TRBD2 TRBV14 TGTGCCAGCAGCCAGTTAACTAGCGGCTACTCCTACGAGCAGTACTTC CASSQLTSGYSYEQYF
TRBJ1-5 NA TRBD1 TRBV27 TGTGCCAGCAGCCCCGGACAGGGGAAACAGCCCCAGCATTTT CASSPGQGKQPQHF
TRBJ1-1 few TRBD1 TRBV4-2 TGTGCCAGCAGCCACCCGGGACAGGGGAACACTGAAGCTTTCTTT CASSHPGQGNTEAFF
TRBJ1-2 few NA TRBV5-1 TGCGCCAGCAGCCCGGTCGGGGCGCTAACTAACTATGGCTACACCTTC CASSPVGALTNYGYTF
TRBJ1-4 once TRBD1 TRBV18 TGTGCCAGCTCACTTAGGACAGGAGCAACCTTCGAAAAACTGTTTTTT CASSLRTGATFEKLFF
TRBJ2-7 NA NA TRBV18 TGTGCCAGCTCACCACCAGGCTGGGGGCGAACCTACGAGCAGTACTTC CASSPPGWGRTYEQYF
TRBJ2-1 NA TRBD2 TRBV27 TGTGCCAGCAGTCAAATGGCGGGAGGGGTCAATGAGCAGTTCTTC CASSQMAGGVNEQFF
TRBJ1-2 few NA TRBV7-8 TGTGCCAGCAGCCACCTTGGTCGGGAGGGCTACACCTTC CASSHLGREGYTF
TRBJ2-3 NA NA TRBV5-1 TGCGTCAGCAGCTTGGTTGGCAGCACAGATACGCAGTATTTT CVSSLVGSTDTQYF
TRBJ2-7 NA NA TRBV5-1 TGCGCCAGCAGCTTGGAGGGGGGTCCGACGGACGAGCAGTACTTC CASSLEGGPTDEQYF
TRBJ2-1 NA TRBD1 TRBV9 TGTGCCAGCACCCCGAACAGGGGCGCACACAATGAGCAGTTCTTC CASTPNRGAHNEQFF
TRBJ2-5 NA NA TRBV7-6 TGTGCCAGCAGCTCCTTGCCAACACAAGAGACCCAGTACTTC CASSSLPTQETQYF
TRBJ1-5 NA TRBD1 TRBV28 TGTGCCAGCAGTCAGTGGACAGGGGGCGGTCAGCCCCAGCATTTT CASSQWTGGGQPQHF
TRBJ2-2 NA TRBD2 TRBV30 TGTGCCTGGAATGGCGGGAGGGCCTTCGGGGAGCTGTTTTTT CAWNGGRAFGELFF
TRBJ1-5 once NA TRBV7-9 TGTGCCAGCACAGTTAGAGGGTGGGGATATAGCAATCAGCCCCAGCATTTT CASTVRGWGYSNQPQHF
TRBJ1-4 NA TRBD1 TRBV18 TGTGCCAGCTCACCTGTCAGACAGGGTAATGAAAAACTGTTTTTT CASSPVRQGNEKLFF
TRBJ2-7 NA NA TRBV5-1 TGCGCCAGCAGCTTGGACCGACTACTGCACTACGAGCAGTACTTC CASSLDRLLHYEQYF
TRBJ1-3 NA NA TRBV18 TGTGCCAGCTCACCTCCAGGGGTCTACTCTGGAAACACCATATATTTT CASSPPGVYSGNTIYF
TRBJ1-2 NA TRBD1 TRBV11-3 TGTGCCAGCAGCTCCGGACCGGGACAGGGAGTCTATGGCTACACCTTC CASSSGPGQGVYGYTF
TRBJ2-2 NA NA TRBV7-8 TGTGCCAGCAGCGCGGGACTCATGAACACCGGGGAGCTGTTTTTT CASSAGLMNTGELFF
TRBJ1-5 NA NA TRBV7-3 TGTGCCAGCAGCTTAACCGGGCCACAGCCCCAGCATTTT CASSLTGPQPQHF
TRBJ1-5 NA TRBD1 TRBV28 TGTGCCAGCAGCCTAACCGGGACAGGAAACAATCAGCCCCAGCATTTT CASSLTGTGNNQPQHF
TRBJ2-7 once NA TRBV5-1 TGCGCCAGCAGCCCGGAGGGCCACTCCTACGAGCAGTACTTC CASSPEGHSYEQYF
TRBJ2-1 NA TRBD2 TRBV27 TGTGCCAGCAGTTTATCCGCTAGCGGGGCCCTGCAGTTCTTC CASSLSASGALQFF
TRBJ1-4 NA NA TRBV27 TGTGCCAGCAGTTTCGGGTCAACTAATGAAAAACTGTTTTTT CASSFGSTNEKLFF
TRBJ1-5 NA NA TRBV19 TGTGCCAGTACCCCGGGACGGAGTAATCAGCCCCAGCATTTT CASTPGRSNQPQHF
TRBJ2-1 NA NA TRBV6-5 TGTGCCAGCAGTTGGCGGACCTACAATGAGCAGTTCTTC CASSWRTYNEQFF
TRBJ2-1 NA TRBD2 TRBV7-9 TGTGCCGGGTCCTTAGCGGGATACTACAATGAGCAGTTCTTC CAGSLAGYYNEQFF
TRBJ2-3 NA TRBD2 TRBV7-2 TGTGCCAGCAGCTTAGGACGCCGGGGCGGGAGCGCAGATACGCAGTATTTT CASSLGRRGGSADTQYF
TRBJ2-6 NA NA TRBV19 TGTGCCACCTCGTCGTTAGGCAAGAGCTCTGGGGCCAACGTCCTGACTTTC CATSSLGKSSGANVLTF
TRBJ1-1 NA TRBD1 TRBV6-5 TGTGCCAGCAGTTACGTCCGGACAGGGTCCAACACTGAAGCTTTCTTT CASSYVRTGSNTEAFF
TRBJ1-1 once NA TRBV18 TGTGCCAGCTCACCACCAGGCGGAAGGACTGAAGCTTTCTTT CASSPPGGRTEAFF
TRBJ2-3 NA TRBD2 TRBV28 TGTGCCAGCAGTATAGCGGGATCCTACGGCGATACGCAGTATTTT CASSIAGSYGDTQYF
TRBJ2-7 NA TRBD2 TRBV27 TGTGCCAGCAGTTTAGGTGGACTAGCGGGAGAGATTTACGAGCAGTACTTC CASSLGGLAGEIYEQYF
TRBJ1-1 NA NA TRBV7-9 TGTGCCAGCAGCCCGGTAGGGCGGGTGGAGGATGAAGCTTTCTTT CASSPVGRVEDEAFF
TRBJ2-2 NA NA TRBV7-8 TGTGCCAGCAGCTTAGATGGGAGCAGGGCACTACCCGGGGAGCTGTTTTTT CASSLDGSRALPGELFF
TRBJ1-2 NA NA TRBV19 TGTGCCAGTAAGGAGATTAACTATGGCTACACCTTC CASKEINYGYTF
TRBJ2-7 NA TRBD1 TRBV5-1 TGCGCCAGCAGCTTGGAAGGGACAGGAGGCTACGAGCAGTACTTC CASSLEGTGGYEQYF
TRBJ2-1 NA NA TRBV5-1 TGCGCCAGCAGCTCCCCCCTGCCTAGCAGCCAACCCTACAATGAGCAGTTCTTC CASSSPLPSSQPYNEQFF
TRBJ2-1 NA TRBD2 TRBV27 TGTGCCAGCAGTTTAGCTAGCGGGAGATACAATGAGCAGTTCTTC CASSLASGRYNEQFF
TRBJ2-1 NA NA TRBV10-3 TGTGCCATCAGCCAGGGGGGGGACTCCTACAATGAGCAGTTCTTC CAISQGGDSYNEQFF
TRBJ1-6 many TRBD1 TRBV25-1 TGTGCCAGCAGTGAAAAGGGACAGGGGTATAATTCACCCCTCCACTTT CASSEKGQGYNSPLHF
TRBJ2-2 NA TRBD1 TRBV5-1 TGCGCCAGCAGTTTGGGACAGGGTAGGGCCGGGGAGCTGTTTTTT CASSLGQGRAGELFF
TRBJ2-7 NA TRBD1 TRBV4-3 TGCGCCAGCAGCCAAGGGGACAGGGGCTACGAGCAGTACTTC CASSQGDRGYEQYF
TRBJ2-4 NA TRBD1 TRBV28 TGTGCCAGCAGTCCGACAGGGCTAGCCAAAAACATTCAGTACTTC CASSPTGLAKNIQYF
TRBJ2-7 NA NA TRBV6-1 TGTGCCAGCAGTGAAGGGGGGTTTGAGCAGTACTTC CASSEGGFEQYF
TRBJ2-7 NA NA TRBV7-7 TGTGCTAGCAGCCCCCCTTACGAGCAGTACTTC CASSPPYEQYF
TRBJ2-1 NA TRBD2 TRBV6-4 TGTGCCAGCAGTGACGGGACTACCAATGAGCAGTTCTTC CASSDGTTNEQFF
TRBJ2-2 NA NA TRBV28 TGTGCCAGCAAGGGGCGGAACACCGGGGAGCTGTTTTTT CASKGRNTGELFF